This is a list of T cell receptor beta chains from one sample in a study of shared clonotypes between healthy human individuals. TCRdb keeps only in-frame clones here, not all; method: immunoSEQ multiplex PCR. The sample holds around 500,000 clones, 70% to 80% seen once. Sample: PBMCs. These TCRs come from a woman between 40 and 50 years old in good health. Some clones in this sample may be carry-over from other donors' samples. The CDR3 runs from the conserved cysteine through the conserved F or W. The D gene is left open where the match is weak.

V	D	J	CDR3
TRBV5-5	NA	TRBJ1-2	CASSLWGSNYGYTF
TRBV4-2	NA	TRBJ2-5	CASSQWGTGTQETQYF
TRBV11-1	TRBD1	TRBJ1-1	CASSPDRVSTTEAFF
TRBV5-1	NA	TRBJ2-3	CASSWKGADTQYF
TRBV28	NA	TRBJ2-7	CASRGNTGLGYEQYF
TRBV5-1	TRBD1	TRBJ1-2	CASSLDRGDYGYTF
TRBV7-7	NA	TRBJ2-7	CASSPAGFGGEQYF
TRBV7-2	TRBD2	TRBJ2-1	CASSTQGLYDEQFF
TRBV5-1	TRBD2	TRBJ2-7	CASTDPSGTSASYEQYF
TRBV6-5	NA	TRBJ2-7	CASSYSTGNTYEQYF
TRBV7-3	NA	TRBJ2-7	CASSPTRVANEQYF
TRBV5-4	NA	TRBJ2-5	CASSPGGVAETQYF
TRBV19	NA	TRBJ2-7	CASRSSAVSSYEQYF
TRBV27	NA	TRBJ1-1	CASSWDPNTEAFF
TRBV11-3	NA	TRBJ2-7	CASSLEGQASDEQYF
TRBV10-3	NA	TRBJ2-3	CAISDDGGRDTQYF
TRBV5-6	NA	TRBJ1-2	CASSLPPQHSNYGYTF
TRBV27	NA	TRBJ1-1	CASSLSRDTEAFF
TRBV11-3	TRBD2	TRBJ2-3	CASSSGLASSTDTQYF
TRBV10-1	NA	TRBJ2-7	CASSESGFAYEQYF
TRBV5-6	NA	TRBJ1-4	CASSFGMGRREKLFF
TRBV2	NA	TRBJ2-5	CASSVQGGEETQYF
TRBV14	NA	TRBJ2-2	CASSPGGGTGELFF
TRBV5-1	TRBD2	TRBJ2-3	CASSLGTSGGDTQYF
TRBV27	NA	TRBJ2-4	CASSRTLAKNIQYF
TRBV11-2	TRBD1	TRBJ1-1	CASSLVPGQGQLNTEAFF
TRBV9	TRBD1	TRBJ2-2	CASSQQGLGELFF
TRBV28	NA	TRBJ2-7	CASRGGASPNF
TRBV5-4	TRBD2	TRBJ2-7	CASSPGVAGVNYEQYF
TRBV6-1	TRBD2	TRBJ2-1	CASTSGRGTYNEQFF
TRBV2	NA	TRBJ2-3	CASSAGGRADTQYF
TRBV28	TRBD1	TRBJ1-5	CAGGTDSNQPQHF
TRBV2	TRBD1	TRBJ1-2	CASSRDRGQGYGYTF
TRBV5-6	TRBD1	TRBJ2-5	CASSPGQGAYLETQYF
TRBV25-1	TRBD1	TRBJ2-7	CASPRTGGSYEQYF
TRBV4-1	NA	TRBJ2-1	CASSHWTTYNEQFF
TRBV6-6	NA	TRBJ2-5	CASTSSGRGETQYF
TRBV18	TRBD2	TRBJ2-1	CASRTSGEYNEQFF
TRBV10-3	TRBD1	TRBJ1-2	CAISEGQGEANGYTF
TRBV30	NA	TRBJ2-3	CAGLAQSTDTQYF
TRBV19	NA	TRBJ1-5	CASTDRNNQPQHF
TRBV10-2	TRBD2	TRBJ2-1	CASGGTSGTYEQFF
TRBV27	NA	TRBJ2-1	CASTPFQGYNNEQFF
TRBV6-5	NA	TRBJ1-1	CASSYRGSTEAFF
TRBV19	NA	TRBJ2-5	CASSIQGMVETQYF
TRBV30	NA	TRBJ2-3	CAWSGQFIDTQYF
TRBV5-4	NA	TRBJ1-1	CASSFRGKGEAFF